These 5 T cell receptor beta chains were all obtained from the same sample, sequenced in a study of regulatory T cells. General study points: Hydrophobic residues at CDR3 positions 6 and 7 were enriched in conventional CD4+ T cells of CD3G-deficient patients.

Amplification used 52 TRBV primers and 13 TRBJ primers. The method was immunoSEQ multiplex PCR; TCRdb's version includes in-frame clones alone and lacks a portion of them. The sample yields under 30,000 clones, more than 70% seen once. No antigens are known for them. Sequenced material: conventional CD4+ T cells sorted from blood. These receptors originate from a child aged 10 to 17 with CD3G deficiency.

V gene TRBV9 combines with J gene TRBJ2-1; D remains ambiguous. The CDR3 has 13 residues. V lost 3 bases and J 15 bases, leaving 19 bases between the germline ends. The germline gives CDR1 SGDLS, CDR2 YYNGEE. CDR3 residues: CASSGYGSSIPFF. DNA of the CDR3: TGTGCCAGCAGCGGCTATGGGTCCTCGATTCCGTTCTTC. The variable domain in full, completed from reference TRBV9 and TRBJ2-1, reads DSGVTQTPKHLITATGQRVTLRCSPRSGDLSVYWYQQSLDQGLQFLIQYYNGEERAKGNILERFSAQQFPDLHSELNLSSLELGDSALYFCASSGYGSSIPFFGPGTRLTVL.

The chain carries TRBV19 and TRBJ1-4; 7 bases are shared with TRBD1. Trimming took 5 bases from V and 5 from J; bases not matched to a gene: 14. From germline, CDR1 is LNHDA and CDR2 SQIVND (reference sequence). The CDR3 contains 17 residues. The chain's CDR3 is CASSLRDSLNQNEKLFF. The DNA for the CDR3 is TGTGCCAGTAGTCTCCGGGACAGCCTGAACCAAAATGAAAAACTGTTTTTT. The entire variable domain, with the rest obtained from reference TRBV19 and TRBJ1-4, is as follows: DGGITQSPKYLFRKEGQNVTLSCEQNLNHDAMYWYRQDPGQGLRLIYYSQIVNDFQKGDIAEGYSVSREKKESFPLTVTSAQKNPTAFYLCASSLRDSLNQNEKLFFGSGTQLSVL.

This chain connects TRBV18 to TRBJ2-3, with D possibly TRBD2 on 6 matching bases. The length of the CDR3 is 15 residues. CDR1 is KGHSH and CDR2 is LQKENI in the germline V gene. V dropped 4 bases and J dropped 0 bases, with 11 bases sitting between them. The CDR3, as DNA: TGTGCCAGCTCACTTGGGAGGACAAGCACAGATACGCAGTATTTT. This translates into CASSLGRTSTDTQYF.

The rearrangement links TRBV28 to TRBJ2-1, with TRBD1 matching 9 bases. CDR1 is MDHEN, CDR2 SYDVKM, per germline. The CDR3 covers 14 residues. V gave up 0 bases and J gave up 12 bases; unmatched junction bases: 6. Here the CDR3 reads CASSLWGQGVGQFF. The CDR3 region has the DNA TGTGCCAGCAGTTTATGGGGACAGGGCGTAGGGCAGTTCTTC.

The rearrangement links TRBV5-1 to TRBJ2-2; 8 positions match TRBD1. The V gene end was trimmed by 2 bases and the J gene end by 2 bases; junction bases not matched to a gene: 8. CDR3 length equals 17 residues. The germline V gene encodes CDR1 SGHRS and CDR2 YFSETQ. CDR3: CASSFRTGLANTGELFF. As DNA, the CDR3 is TGCGCCAGCAGCTTCAGGACAGGGCTCGCCAACACCGGGGAGCTGTTTTTT.